The 26 T cell receptor beta chains in this list originate from one sample, sequenced in a study of control samples from healthy donors and cancer patients. The table came from immunoSEQ multiplex PCR; TCRdb's copy has only in-frame clones and leaves some out. The sample holds 85,000 to 120,000 clones; about 90% are singletons and the top ten take 2% to 2.5%. The specimen sequenced was blood. The receptors come from a woman between 18 and 29 years old in good health.

The chain recombines TRBV11-2 with TRBJ2-1, with a tentative D call TRBD1 (6 bases). V lost 0 bases and J lost 2, with 11 bases in between. Per the germline V gene, CDR1 is SGHAT and CDR2 is FQNNGV. The CDR3 is 16 residues long. The CDR3 nucleotides are TGTGCCAGCAGCTTAGAACTCTGGGGGCCCTACAATGAGCAGTTCTTC. Translation gives CASSLELWGPYNEQFF. The complete variable domain, with remaining parts taken from reference TRBV11-2 and TRBJ2-1, reads EAGVAQSPRYKIIEKRQSVAFWCNPISGHATLYWYQQILGQGPKLLIQFQNNGVVDDSQLPKDRFSAERLKGVDSTLKIQPAKLEDSAVYLCASSLELWGPYNEQFFGPGTRLTVL.

The chain joins TRBV29-1 to TRBJ2-3; unclear D gene. Germline CDR1 is SQVTM and CDR2 is ANQGSEA. This CDR3 has 13 residues. Trimming removed 4 bases from V and 8 bases from J, with 16 bases in between. Here the CDR3 reads CSVVTKHGVTQYF. The CDR3 DNA is TGCAGCGTTGTCACCAAGCATGGGGTTACGCAGTATTTT.

The J gene is TRBJ1-2, the V gene TRBV5-6; 7 positions agree with TRBD1. The germline V gene encodes CDR1 SGHDT and CDR2 YYEEEE. The CDR3 totals 14 residues. V was clipped by 1 base and J by 7 bases; unmatched bases: 7. The CDR3 nucleotides read TGTGCCAGCAGCTTGAAGGGGGCGCTTTCTGGCTACACCTTC. Translated, it gives CASSLKGALSGYTF.

V is TRBV6-2 or TRBV6-3 and J is TRBJ2-7, with D possibly called TRBD1 or TRBD2 (5 bases each). There are 17 residues in the CDR3. The V and J ends lost 5 bases and 4 bases respectively, with 24 bases between them. Germline V gene sequence: CDR1 MNHEY, CDR2 SVGEGT. CDR3 residues: CASSKRAGAVRAYEQYF. CDR3 sequence (DNA): TGTGCCAGCAGTAAAAGGGCCGGGGCCGTCAGAGCTTACGAGCAGTACTTC.

The rearrangement uses TRBV2 and TRBJ1-1, with D hard to call. The CDR3 length is 16 residues. Trimming took 8 bases from V and 1 from J, leaving 20 bases between them. Per the germline V gene, CDR1 is SNHLY and CDR2 is FYNNEI. The CDR3 is CASLSRAGNPNTEAFF. DNA of the CDR3: TGTGCCAGCCTATCCCGCGCTGGGAATCCGAACACTGAAGCTTTCTTT.

The chain links TRBV19 to TRBJ2-1; 10 bases align to TRBD2. Germline lookup yields CDR1 LNHDA and CDR2 SQIVND (reference sequence). This CDR3 is 14 amino acids long. Germline trimming cut 5 bases from V and 9 bases from J; bases unmatched to any gene: 7. CDR3 sequence (DNA): TGTGCCAGTAGTCCTAGCGGGAGTAATCTTGAGCAGTTCTTC. Its translation: CASSPSGSNLEQFF.

The rearrangement joins TRBV15 to TRBJ2-2; TRBD1 is a possible D gene (5 bases). There are 15 residues in the CDR3. The germline CDR1 and CDR2 sequences are LNHNV and YYDKDF (reference sequence). The germline V and J ends were trimmed by 1 base and 3 bases, with 9 bases remaining between them. For the CDR3, the DNA is TGTGCCACCAGCAGAGGGGAAGGGGACACCGGGGAGCTGTTTTTT. This gives the protein CATSRGEGDTGELFF.

For the CDR3, the DNA is TGTGCCAGTAGTGTACAAGGACAGGGGGCCAATCAGCCCCAGCATTTT. Encoded protein: CASSVQGQGANQPQHF. The J gene is TRBJ1-5, the V gene TRBV19; 11 bases map to TRBD1. CDR3 size: 16 residues. After removal of 5 bases from V and 3 bases from J, the junction contained 6 bases not matched to a gene. Germline-derived CDR1 and CDR2 are LNHDA and SQIVND (reference sequence).

The CDR3 sequence: CASSLPVQTPLYEQYF. CDR3 sequence (DNA): TGTGCCAGCAGTTTGCCAGTACAGACCCCTCTCTACGAGCAGTACTTC. The V and J genes are TRBV28 and TRBJ2-7; no clear D gene. The CDR3 loop spans 16 amino acids. Germline CDR1 is MDHEN and CDR2 is SYDVKM. V was clipped by 3 bases and J by 3 bases, with 18 bases between them.

The chain combines TRBV9 with TRBJ1-2; no reliable D call. The CDR3 covers 16 residues. Trimming pared 0 bases from V and 6 bases from J, leaving 18 bases between. Germline lookup yields CDR1 SGDLS and CDR2 YYNGEE. CDR3 bases: TGTGCCAGCAGCGTAGCAAAGGGTTTATTCATCGATGGCTACACCTTC. Its protein is CASSVAKGLFIDGYTF.

In DNA, the CDR3 is TGTGCCAGCAGCCCCACTAGCGGGGGGACCACCGGGGAGCTGTTTTTT. This codes for CASSPTSGGTTGELFF. The chain recombines TRBV11-1 with TRBJ2-2, with TRBD2 matching over 12 bases. Per germline, CDR1 SGHAT and CDR2 FQDESV (reference sequence). The CDR3 is 16 residues long. V trimming: 5 bases; J trimming: 4 bases; junction bases outside the gene matches: 5.

For the CDR3, the DNA is TGTGCCAGCAGCTTATGGACTAGCGAGGCTCCCTACGAGCAGTACTTC. Amino acids: CASSLWTSEAPYEQYF. The chain joins TRBV11-3 to TRBJ2-7; 9 nucleotides align to TRBD2. The CDR3 extends over 16 amino acids. After removal of 2 bases from V and 2 bases from J, the junction contained 7 bases not matched to a gene. Germline V gene sequence: CDR1 SGHNT, CDR2 YENEEA.

V usage is TRBV7-9 and J usage is TRBJ1-1; D not resolved. The CDR3 covers 14 residues. Trimming shortened V by 5 bases and J by 4 bases, and 14 bases separated the two germline ends. Per the germline V gene, CDR1 is SEHNR and CDR2 is FQNEAQ (reference sequence). CDR3 sequence (DNA): TGTGCCAGCAGCCGTGACGGATTGAGCACTGAAGCTTTCTTT. It yields the protein CASSRDGLSTEAFF.

The rearrangement links TRBV11-3 to TRBJ2-1; TRBD2 matches at 9 bases. This CDR3 is 16 amino acids long. Germline values: CDR1 SGHNT, CDR2 YENEEA. Trimming at V came to 1 base and at J to 10 bases, leaving 11 bases not matched to a gene. In DNA form, the CDR3 reads TGTGCCAGCAGCTTAGGATCTCCGGGGCGGGAGGGCGAGCAGTTCTTC. Translated, it gives CASSLGSPGREGEQFF. Using reference TRBV11-3 and TRBJ2-1 for the parts outside the CDR3, the full variable domain is EAGVVQSPRYKIIEKKQPVAFWCNPISGHNTLYWYLQNLGQGPELLIRYENEEAVDDSQLPKDRFSAERLKGVDSTLKIQPAELGDSAVYLCASSLGSPGREGEQFFGPGTRLTVL.

This chain uses TRBV27 with TRBJ1-2; maybe TRBD1 (6 bases). CDR3 length: 13 amino acids. The V gene's germline CDR1 is MNHEY and CDR2 SMNVEV (reference sequence). Trimming pared 5 bases from V and 5 bases from J, leaving 12 bases between. The CDR3 coding sequence is TGTGCCAGCAGTGCGCCAGGGGTATATGGCTACACCTTC. Its protein product is CASSAPGVYGYTF.

This clone was detected once. The rearrangement uses TRBV7-2 and TRBJ1-2; no clear D. CDR3 length: 14 residues. V lost 1 base and J 1 base, leaving 7 bases between the germline ends. The germline V gene has CDR1 SGHTA and CDR2 FQGNSA. The CDR3 sequence is CASSLGARNYGYTF. CDR3 DNA sequence: TGTGCCAGCAGCTTAGGTGCCCGTAACTATGGCTACACCTTC.

V gene TRBV19 combines with J gene TRBJ1-5; D gene unclear. The CDR3 is 15 amino acids. Germline values: CDR1 LNHDA, CDR2 SQIVND (reference sequence). V gave up 3 bases and J gave up 0 bases, with 9 bases separating them. As DNA, the CDR3 is TGTGCCAGTAGTATTATGGACCATAGCAATCAGCCCCAGCATTTT. Its protein product is CASSIMDHSNQPQHF.

In this sample, this clone turned up a few times. The chain links TRBV5-1 to TRBJ1-2; D gene uncertain. The CDR3 covers 13 residues. In germline, CDR1 is SGHRS, CDR2 YFSETQ. Trimming removed 0 bases from V and 7 bases from J, with 10 bases in between. The CDR3 loop reads CASSLVGLSGYTF. The CDR3 region has the DNA TGCGCCAGCAGCTTGGTGGGGTTGAGTGGCTACACCTTC.

The chain carries TRBV19 and TRBJ2-2; 8 nucleotides line up with TRBD1. With 3 bases clipped from V and 2 bases from J, the junction kept 8 bases outside the gene matches. Germline-derived CDR1 and CDR2 are LNHDA and SQIVND (reference sequence). The CDR3 is made up of 17 amino acids. The chain's CDR3 is CASSIPPDRANTGELFF. The CDR3 DNA reads as TGTGCCAGTAGTATCCCCCCGGACAGGGCAAACACCGGGGAGCTGTTTTTT.

The V gene is TRBV20-1, the J gene TRBJ1-1; D call uncertain. Looked up from germline, CDR1 is DFQATT and CDR2 is SNEGSKA (reference sequence). V lost 4 bases to trimming and J lost 6 bases, with 9 bases between them. There are 11 residues in the CDR3. CDR3 nucleotide sequence: TGCAGTGCTACAGGAATCGCTGAAGCTTTCTTT. The encoded protein is CSATGIAEAFF.

This chain uses TRBV6-2 or TRBV6-3 with TRBJ2-7; D is uncertain. Trimming removed 2 bases from V and 4 bases from J, with 9 bases in between. CDR1 is MNHEY and CDR2 is SVGEGT in the germline V gene. There are 13 residues in the CDR3. CDR3 coding DNA: TGTGCCAGCAGTTACCGGCTTGTGTACGAGCAGTACTTC. Amino acid sequence: CASSYRLVYEQYF.

The chain employs TRBV7-9 and TRBJ2-2, with D possibly being TRBD2 (7 bases). Germline CDR1 and CDR2: SEHNR and FQNEAQ (reference sequence). V lost 6 bases to trimming and J lost 6 bases, with 17 bases between them. This CDR3 has 15 residues. The CDR3 DNA is TGTGCCAGCAGTCGATCCGGGGGGCGTGCCGGGGAGCTGTTTTTT. Its translation is CASSRSGGRAGELFF.

The chain recombines TRBV5-1 with TRBJ1-3, with D possibly matching TRBD1 (5 bases). This CDR3 has 14 amino acids. Trimming removed 2 bases from V and 4 bases from J, with 10 bases in between. Per the germline V gene, CDR1 is SGHRS and CDR2 is YFSETQ. The DNA of the CDR3 is TGCGCCAGCAGCTTAAAAGGGGACGGAAACACCATATATTTT. This encodes CASSLKGDGNTIYF.

This chain links TRBV19 with TRBJ1-4; no firm D call. The ends were cut back, 5 bases at V and 4 bases at J, with 17 bases in the middle. This CDR3 region has 16 residues. CDR1 LNHDA and CDR2 SQIVND come from the germline V gene (reference sequence). The CDR3 bases are TGTGCCAGTAGTGTCGGCGGGAGTCAGTTTAATGAAAAACTGTTTTTT. This encodes CASSVGGSQFNEKLFF. Looking up the rest from reference TRBV19 and TRBJ1-4 gives the full variable domain: DGGITQSPKYLFRKEGQNVTLSCEQNLNHDAMYWYRQDPGQGLRLIYYSQIVNDFQKGDIAEGYSVSREKKESFPLTVTSAQKNPTAFYLCASSVGGSQFNEKLFFGSGTQLSVL.

J is TRBJ2-6 and V is TRBV11-3, with D perhaps TRBD1 or TRBD2 (5 bases each). Germline assignment: CDR1 SGHNT and CDR2 YENEEA. V was shortened by 3 bases and J by 0 bases, with 12 bases between the two germline ends. The CDR3 extends over 17 amino acids. The CDR3 coding sequence is TGTGCCAGCAGCTTGGACGGGACGGGCTCTGGGGCCAACGTCCTGACTTTC. As protein: CASSLDGTGSGANVLTF.

V and J are TRBV9 and TRBJ1-3; no definite D call. Germline CDR1 is SGDLS and CDR2 is YYNGEE. Trimming pared 3 bases from V and 2 bases from J, leaving 6 bases between. The CDR3 consists of 13 residues. The DNA of the CDR3 is TGTGCCAGCAGCGAGGGTCCTGGAAACACCATATATTTT. Encoded protein: CASSEGPGNTIYF.